This T cell receptor beta chain derives from a study of CD8+CD57+ T cells in acquired aplastic anemia. Study at large: When averaged, DNA from sorted CD4+ and CD8+ cells came to about 3 ug.

Findings and limits, study-wide: About 27 shared CD8+ CDR3s appeared highly expressed within patients' immunodominant clones.

The study profiled TCR beta VDJ and CDR3 using genomic DNA as template. Using its own MiXCR run on the reads, TCRdb lists one record per CDR3 protein. The sample includes some 280,000 distinct CDR3 sequences, roughly half of them seen just once. There are many counts of this clonotype. Its antigen remains unidentified. Sequencing used sorted CD4+, CD8+, or CD8+CD57+ T cells (not recorded which) from PBMCs. This receptor was obtained from a human donor with severe aplastic anemia or a healthy control (not recorded which).

The CDR3 DNA reads TGTGCCAGTAGTCCCCTCCCCAAAAACATTCAGTACTTC. Translated: CASSPLPKNIQYF. This sequence joins TRBV19 and TRBJ2-4, with D unresolved. CDR1 is LNHDA, CDR2 SQIVND, per germline (reference sequence). V was shortened by 5 bases and J by 2 bases, with 7 bases between the two germline ends. CDR3 length: 13 residues.